This T cell receptor (beta chain) is from a study of blood T cell repertoires in COVID-19. About the research overall: Samples taken during acute and convalescent COVID-19 were collected in the United States, Italy and Spain. The cDNA or gDNA used as material had been derived from T cells, B-cell-depleted T cells, or PBMCs.

The CDR3 covers 13 residues. Germline trimming cut 5 bases from V and 2 bases from J; bases unmatched to any gene: 5. Per germline, CDR1 GTSNPN and CDR2 SVGIG (reference sequence). Data came from immunoSEQ multiplex PCR; TCRdb stores just in-frame clones and leaves some out. The sample holds 540,000 or so clones, roughly 89% seen once. Seattle's cohort entered during active infection and was followed longitudinally. Sequencing was done on a sample of peripheral blood. V and J are TRBV30 and TRBJ1-2, with 7 bases identical to TRBD1. The TCR sequence derives from a woman aged 50 to 65 with COVID-19, enrolled during active disease. The CDR3 DNA reads TGTGCCTGGCTTAAACAGGGGAACTATGGCTACACCTTC. Its protein product is CAWLKQGNYGYTF.